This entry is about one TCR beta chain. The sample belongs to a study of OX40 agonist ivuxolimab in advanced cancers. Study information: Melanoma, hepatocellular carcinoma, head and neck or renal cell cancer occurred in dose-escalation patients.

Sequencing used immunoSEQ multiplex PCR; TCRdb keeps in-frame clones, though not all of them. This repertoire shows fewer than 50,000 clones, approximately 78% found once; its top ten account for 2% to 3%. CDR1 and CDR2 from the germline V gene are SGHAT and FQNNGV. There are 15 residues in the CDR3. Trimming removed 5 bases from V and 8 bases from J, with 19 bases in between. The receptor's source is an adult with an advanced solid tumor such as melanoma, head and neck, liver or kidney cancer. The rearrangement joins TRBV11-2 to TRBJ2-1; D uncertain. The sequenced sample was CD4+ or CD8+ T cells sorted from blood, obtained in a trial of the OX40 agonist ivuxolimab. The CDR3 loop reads CASSPRIPGRHEQFF. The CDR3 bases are TGTGCCAGCAGCCCGCGTATCCCCGGGCGTCATGAGCAGTTCTTC.